Following are 4 T cell receptor beta chains from one sample sequenced in a study of blood T cell repertoires in COVID-19. TCRdb's table, derived via immunoSEQ multiplex PCR, lists solely in-frame clones and lacks some. The sample holds around 40,000 clones, approximately 85% seen once. Sequencing was done on a sample of peripheral blood. These receptors were collected from a man aged 65 to 85 with acute or convalescent COVID-19.

The rearrangement joins TRBV7-2 to TRBJ2-2; D is uncertain. Germline loops: CDR1 SGHTA, CDR2 FQGNSA. V dropped 5 bases and J dropped 4 bases, with 8 bases sitting between them. The CDR3 runs 13 residues. As DNA, the CDR3 is TGTGCCAGCAGCCACGACTCCACCGGGGAGCTGTTTTTT. This codes for CASSHDSTGELFF.

CDR3 protein: CASSLDPGTSLYEQYF. The CDR3 nucleotides read TGTGCCAGCAGCCTGGATCCGGGAACTTCACTCTACGAGCAGTACTTC. The rearrangement joins TRBV5-4 to TRBJ2-7; the D gene is possibly TRBD2 (5 bases). The CDR3 consists of 16 residues. Trimming pared 4 bases from V and 3 bases from J, leaving 20 bases between. Germline CDR1 and CDR2: SGHNT and YYREEE (reference sequence). The variable domain in full, with the rest retrieved from reference TRBV5-4 and TRBJ2-7, is ETGVTQSPTHLIKTRGQQVTLRCSSQSGHNTVSWYQQALGQGPQFIFQYYREEENGRGNFPPRFSGLQFPNYSSELNVNALELDDSALYLCASSLDPGTSLYEQYFGPGTRLTVT.

V usage is TRBV5-4 and J usage is TRBJ2-1, with TRBD2 identical over 10 bases. CDR3 length: 16 residues. The ends lost 3 bases at V and 8 bases at J; junction bases unmatched: 11. Germline CDR1 reads SGHNT; CDR2 reads YYREEE (reference sequence). The CDR3 nucleotides read TGTGCCAGCAGCTGGGGGGCCAGCGGGAGGGGCCATGAGCAGTTCTTC. It encodes CASSWGASGRGHEQFF.

This clone was observed a few times. The chain is built from TRBV9 and TRBJ2-7; 10 bases are shared with TRBD2. Trimming cost V 0 bases and J 2 bases; bases outside gene matches: 2. CDR1 is SGDLS, CDR2 YYNGEE, per germline. This CDR3 spans 15 amino acids. CDR3 nucleotides: TGTGCCAGCAGCGTAGGGACTAGCGGAGCCTACGAGCAGTACTTC. Residues: CASSVGTSGAYEQYF.